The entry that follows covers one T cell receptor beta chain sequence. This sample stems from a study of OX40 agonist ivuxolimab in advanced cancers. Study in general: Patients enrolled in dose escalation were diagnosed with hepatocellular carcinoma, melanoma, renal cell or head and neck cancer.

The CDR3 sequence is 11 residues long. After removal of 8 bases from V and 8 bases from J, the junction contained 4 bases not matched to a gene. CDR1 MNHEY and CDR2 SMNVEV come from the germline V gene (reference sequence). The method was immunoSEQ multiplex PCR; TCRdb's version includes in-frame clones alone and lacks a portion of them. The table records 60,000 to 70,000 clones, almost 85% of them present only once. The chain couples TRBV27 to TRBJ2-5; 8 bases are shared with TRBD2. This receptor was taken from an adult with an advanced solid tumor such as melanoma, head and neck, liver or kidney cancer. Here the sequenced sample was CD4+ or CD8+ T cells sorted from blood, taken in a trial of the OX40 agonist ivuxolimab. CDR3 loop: CASAGGDTQYF. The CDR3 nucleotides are TGTGCCAGCGCCGGGGGGGACACCCAGTACTTC.